Listed below are T cell receptor beta chains from one sample, sequenced in a study of tumor-infiltrating lymphocytes in primary liver carcinoma. Via MiXCR, TCRdb re-called the multiplex PCR reads, giving one row per CDR3 protein. The sample comprises hundreds of thousands of distinct CDR3 sequences, nearly 60% of which are singletons, and more than 15% rests with the top ten. Sequenced material: peripheral blood. The receptors stem from a woman aged 30 to 39 with primary liver carcinoma and hepatitis B virus infection. Each CDR3 is given without its conserved first and last residue. The order of the fields is clone size, V gene, CDR3 protein. Clone size appears in some rows only: once, few, many, or a class for an expanded clone.

- TRBV29-1 SVTGVGHEQY
- TRBV6-2/TRBV6-3 ASSYSGLAYYNEQF
many TRBV11-3 ASSLGQGTGYT
- TRBV9 GSSLAADPYNSALH
- TRBV18 ASSPVELAKNIQY
many TRBV11-2 ASSIGTGVSEAF
few TRBV28 ASSFLRSDSGQY
few TRBV5-1 ASSLDVLNKETQY
- TRBV5-6 ASCLGQYSYKQY
- TRBV4-1 ASSQGSRAVTQY
- TRBV5-6 ANSLYRDSYSEQF
few TRBV4-2 ASSPGGRVIGELF
- TRBV6-2/TRBV6-3 ASSYGNSYEQY
- TRBV14 ASSQGSDYNEQF